One sample yielded the 9 T cell receptor beta chains listed below, sequenced in a study of blood T cell repertoires in COVID-19. Some clones are missing from TCRdb's copy, which holds only in-frame ones; the method was immunoSEQ multiplex PCR. The sample carries over 250,000 clones, roughly 87% recorded once. The specimen was peripheral blood. The receptors derive from a human donor in a cohort sampled during active COVID-19.

This sequence joins TRBV7-2 and TRBJ2-1, with 9 bases that match TRBD1. The CDR3 runs to 17 residues. J was trimmed by 2 bases and V by 5 bases; bases with no gene match: 10. Germline assignment: CDR1 SGHTA and CDR2 FQGNSA. CDR3 protein: CASSPVPGQGTYNEQFF. DNA for the CDR3: TGTGCCAGCAGCCCTGTACCCGGACAGGGGACCTACAATGAGCAGTTCTTC.

This chain uses TRBV5-1 with TRBJ2-1; D perhaps matches TRBD2 (6 bases). The CDR3 length is 13 residues. The germline V gene has CDR1 SGHRS and CDR2 YFSETQ. Trimming took 7 bases from V and 5 from J, leaving 13 bases between them. In DNA form, the CDR3 reads TGCGCCAGCGGGACTGGCAACAACAATGAGCAGTTCTTC. It codes for CASGTGNNNEQFF.

The chain joins TRBV27 to TRBJ2-2, with a weak D call TRBD1 (6 bases). The germline gives CDR1 MNHEY, CDR2 SMNVEV (reference sequence). This CDR3 has 15 amino acids. Trimming shortened V by 5 bases and J by 5 bases, and 15 bases separated the two germline ends. DNA for the CDR3: TGTGCCAGCAGTGCAACAGGGTCCCCAACCGGGGAGCTGTTTTTT. It codes for CASSATGSPTGELFF.

The rearrangement joins TRBV27 to TRBJ2-1; no clear D gene. The CDR3 covers 15 residues. The V and J ends lost 3 bases and 6 bases respectively, with 15 bases between them. Germline V gene sequence: CDR1 MNHEY, CDR2 SMNVEV (reference sequence). The CDR3 coding sequence is TGTGCCAGCAGTTTCAAGAGCCTTATAGCCAATGAGCAGTTCTTC. As protein: CASSFKSLIANEQFF.

V usage is TRBV10-2 and J usage is TRBJ1-2; TRBD1 matches 7 bases. Germline CDR1 reads WSHSY; CDR2 reads SAAADI. The CDR3 length is 13 residues. Unmatched junction bases numbered 4, after V lost 5 bases and J lost 4 bases. The CDR3 protein is CASSPQGGYGYTF. CDR3 bases: TGCGCCAGCAGTCCTCAGGGGGGCTATGGCTACACCTTC.

The chain combines TRBV19 with TRBJ2-5, with 9 bases matching TRBD2. Germline values: CDR1 LNHDA, CDR2 SQIVND (reference sequence). Trimming cost V 5 bases and J 2 bases; bases outside gene matches: 9. CDR3 length: 16 amino acids. CDR3 protein: CASSLRRLAEQETQYF. Written as DNA, the CDR3 is TGTGCCAGTAGTCTCAGAAGACTAGCGGAACAAGAGACCCAGTACTTC.

This chain uses TRBV5-1 with TRBJ2-7; 7 nucleotides agree with TRBD2. Germline V gene lookup returns CDR1 SGHRS and CDR2 YFSETQ. V lost 4 bases, J lost 6 bases, and 13 bases stayed unmatched. The CDR3 runs 15 residues. In DNA, the CDR3 is TGCGCCAGCAGCGGAGGGAGGGCCACTCCGCGCGAGCAGTACTTC. This encodes CASSGGRATPREQYF.

The rearrangement joins TRBV4-1 to TRBJ2-1; TRBD2 matches 10 bases. V lost 1 base, J lost 8 bases, and 8 bases stayed unmatched. This CDR3 is 16 amino acids long. Germline V gene sequence: CDR1 MGHRA, CDR2 YSYEKL. CDR3 loop: CASSQVELAGLDEQFF. CDR3 nucleotides: TGCGCCAGCAGCCAAGTCGAACTAGCGGGGCTGGATGAGCAGTTCTTC.

The chain has TRBV7-8 and TRBJ1-5; 8 bases fit TRBD1. Unmatched junction bases numbered 7, after V lost 4 bases and J lost 5 bases. This CDR3 comprises 15 residues. CDR1 and CDR2 (germline): SGHVS, FQNEAQ. The CDR3 DNA sequence: TGTGCCAGCAGCTCGACAGGGGAAGGCTATCAGCCCCAGCATTTT. This sequence encodes CASSSTGEGYQPQHF.